This T cell receptor (beta chain) was captured in a study of cytomegalovirus exposure and HLA in healthy donors. Study findings and constraints: Despite most TCR sequences being rare, some public TCRs occurred in many donors.

This CDR3 is 14 amino acids long. Germline V gene data show CDR1 as PRHDT and CDR2 as FYEKMQ (reference sequence). Trimming stripped 5 bases from V and 3 bases from J, with 14 bases between. Primers for the PCR totalled 60 Vbeta and 13 Jbeta. Assay: immunoSEQ multiplex PCR; the TCRdb copy retains only in-frame clones and omits some. The data contain about 140,000 clones, roughly four fifths of them singletons. A remark on this clone: Its antigen is undetermined.

This receptor was identified in a woman between 45 and 60 years old in good health and CMV-seropositive. Sequencing was performed on PBMCs. The gene calls are TRBV13 and TRBJ2-7, with D possibly being TRBD2 (6 bases). Here the CDR3 reads CASSTWDSNYEQYF. In nucleotides, the CDR3 is TGTGCCAGCAGCACCTGGGACTCTAACTACGAGCAGTACTTC.